These 5 T cell receptor beta chains share one sample of origin, sequenced in a study of blood T cell repertoires in COVID-19 (dated by TCRdb to the early 2020s). Library creation used the immunoSEQ multiplex PCR assay. TCRdb's version of the immuneACCESS table is confined to in-frame rearrangements and falls short of the full clone set. An unresolved V gene accounts for under half of the shortfall where checked; the remainder is of unknown origin. Within this sample are 79,000 or so clones, with roughly 85% of them counted one time only. The ten top clones hold approximately 11% of the sample. The sample comprised peripheral blood. All receptors derive from a man in his 60s with COVID-19, enrolled during active disease.

This clone was picked up one time. The chain has TRBV5-6 and TRBJ2-5; 9 bases line up with TRBD2. Losses at the gene ends were 4 bases for V and 6 bases for J; bases not matched to a gene: 16. Germline V CDR1 and CDR2: SGHDT, YYEEEE. The CDR3 sequence is 17 residues long. The CDR3 region is CASSVRSGRRSLQTQYF. CDR3 in DNA: TGTGCCAGCAGCGTCCGAAGCGGGAGGCGAAGCTTGCAGACCCAGTACTTC.

The J gene is TRBJ2-7, the V gene TRBV3-1 (or the pseudogene TRBV3-2); TRBD1 matches 10 bases. Germline loops: CDR1 LGHDT, CDR2 YNNKEL (reference sequence). The CDR3 is 15 amino acids. J gave up 3 bases and V 1 base, and 3 bases lay outside the gene matches. The CDR3 region has the DNA TGTGCCAGCAGCCAAGGGACAGGGGGAAACTACGAGCAGTACTTC. It yields the protein CASSQGTGGNYEQYF.

The V call is TRBV30, the J call TRBJ1-2, with 8 nucleotides matching TRBD1. This CDR3 region has 15 residues. The junction had 11 bases not matched to a gene; V was cut back by 4 bases and J by 4 bases. Germline CDR1 and CDR2: GTSNPN and SVGIG (reference sequence). As DNA, the CDR3 is TGTGCCTGGAATTCACCCGGGACAGGCTCCTATGGCTACACCTTC. Translation gives CAWNSPGTGSYGYTF.

This chain connects TRBV2 to TRBJ2-2; D is perhaps TRBD1 (6 bases). Germline V gene lookup returns CDR1 SNHLY and CDR2 FYNNEI. There are 14 residues in the CDR3. V lost 6 bases to trimming and J lost 2 bases, with 10 bases between them. In DNA form, the CDR3 reads TGTGCCAGCAGGCAGGGGCCCAACACCGGGGAGCTGTTTTTT. Its protein product is CASRQGPNTGELFF.

This rearrangement joins TRBV28 to TRBJ1-2; TRBD1 matches 7 bases. This CDR3 is 14 amino acids long. Germline CDR1 is MDHEN and CDR2 is SYDVKM. After removal of 6 bases from V and 4 bases from J, the junction contained 8 bases not matched to a gene. The CDR3 here is CASRATGQIYGYTF. The DNA for the CDR3 is TGTGCCAGCAGGGCCACGGGACAGATCTATGGCTACACCTTC.